This TCR beta chain derives from a study of T cell responses to AZD1222 COVID-19 vaccine. On the study more broadly: Second-dose recipients at about 4 or about 12 weeks were treated as one pooled group.

Study-wide results and limits: White British ancestry dominated among donors, who included more females, and clonal diversity was possibly underestimated. Variant regions that are unmutated are reportedly the target of nearly half of spike-specific TCRs. Only after the peak T cell response were repertoires sampled.

Trimming cost V 7 bases and J 4 bases, with 11 bases left between them. This CDR3 is 13 amino acids long. Notes on this clone: Its matching antigen is unknown.

Repertoires were generated with immunoSEQ multiplex PCR, while TCRdb's copy carries only in-frame clones and drops some. Of roughly 110,000 clones listed, roughly four fifths are singletons. The receptor's source is an adult in good health. The chain recombines TRBV12-3 or TRBV12-4 with TRBJ2-1; a weak D match, TRBD2 (5 bases). The starting material was peripheral blood, obtained on day 0 of AZD1222 vaccination. CDR3: CASTWTVYNEQFF. CDR3 DNA sequence: TGTGCCAGCACGTGGACTGTATACAATGAGCAGTTCTTC.